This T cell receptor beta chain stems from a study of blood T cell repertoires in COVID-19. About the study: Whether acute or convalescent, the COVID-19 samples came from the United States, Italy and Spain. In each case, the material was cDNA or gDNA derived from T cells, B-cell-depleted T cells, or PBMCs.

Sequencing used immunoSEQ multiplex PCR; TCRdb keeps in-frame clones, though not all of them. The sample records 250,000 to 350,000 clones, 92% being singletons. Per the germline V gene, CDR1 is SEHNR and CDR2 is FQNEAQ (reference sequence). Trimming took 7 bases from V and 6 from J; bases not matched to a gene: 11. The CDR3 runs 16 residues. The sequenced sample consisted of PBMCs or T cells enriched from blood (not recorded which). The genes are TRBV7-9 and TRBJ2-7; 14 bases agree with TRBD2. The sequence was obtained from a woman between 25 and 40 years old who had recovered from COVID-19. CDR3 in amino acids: CASTPSGTSGRGEQYF. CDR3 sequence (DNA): TGTGCCAGCACCCCGTCGGGGACTAGCGGGAGAGGCGAGCAGTACTTC.